Listed below are T cell receptor beta chains from one sample, sequenced in a study of OX40 agonist ivuxolimab in advanced cancers. The method was immunoSEQ multiplex PCR; TCRdb's version includes in-frame clones alone and lacks a portion of them. The data contain tens of thousands of clones, roughly 87% of them singletons. Sequencing used CD4+ or CD8+ T cells sorted from blood, obtained in a trial of the OX40 agonist ivuxolimab. The source is an adult with an advanced solid tumor such as melanoma, head and neck, liver or kidney cancer. Each CDR3 is given with its conserved first and last residue. The D gene is left open where the match is weak. Clone size is not always given. Where it is, it says once, few, many or a class for expanded clones.

d_gene	j_gene	abundance	v_gene	CDR3nt	CDR3aa
.	TRBJ1-5	.	TRBV6-1	TGTGCCAGCAGTGTGGAGGTTGCGGCAGACAATCAGCCCCAGCATTTT	CASSVEVAADNQPQHF
.	TRBJ1-5	once	TRBV6-5	TGTGCCAGCATTAGAGAGGGTGGAAGCAATCAGCCCCAGCATTTT	CASIREGGSNQPQHF
.	TRBJ1-5	once	TRBV5-1	TGCGCCAGCAGCTTGGAAGGGTTCAATCAGCCCCAGCATTTT	CASSLEGFNQPQHF
TRBD1	TRBJ1-4	.	TRBV6-5	TGTGCCAGCAGTTACGACAGGGGGAGCAATGAAAAACTGTTTTTT	CASSYDRGSNEKLFF
TRBD1	TRBJ1-5	.	TRBV6-5	TGTGCCAGCATACGGGACAGACAAGATCAGCCCCAGCATTTT	CASIRDRQDQPQHF
.	TRBJ2-2	few	TRBV2	TGTGCCAGTTTAAGGGACTTTCTCACCGGGGAGCTGTTTTTT	CASLRDFLTGELFF
.	TRBJ1-1	.	TRBV7-8	TGTGCCAGCAGTTTTAGGGAAGGCACTGAAGCTTTCTTT	CASSFREGTEAFF
.	TRBJ1-2	once	TRBV4-1	TGCGCCAGCAGCCAAGAGGACTATGGCTACACCTTC	CASSQEDYGYTF
.	TRBJ2-3	.	TRBV6-5	TGTGCCAGCACCGACAGCACAGATACGCAGTATTTT	CASTDSTDTQYF
.	TRBJ1-5	few	TRBV19	TGTGCCAGTAGTATAGATCCGGGTGGGGGCAATCAGCCCCAGCATTTT	CASSIDPGGGNQPQHF
TRBD2	TRBJ2-3	.	TRBV7-3	TGTGCCAGCAGCTTACGGGGTAGCGGGGGTTCCGCAGATACGCAGTATTTT	CASSLRGSGGSADTQYF
.	TRBJ2-3	.	TRBV6-5	TGTGCCAGCAGTTACTCGGGGCCGGATACGCAGTATTTT	CASSYSGPDTQYF